The next 8 T cell receptor beta chains were all read from a single sample in a study of beta chain features in type 1 diabetes. Study observations and caveats: Type 1 diabetes patients had moderately but significantly shorter TCRB CDR3s in all four CD4+ subsets.

The authors reverse transcribed all of the isolated RNA, so sequencing captured expressed TCRB transcripts. Method: immunoSEQ multiplex PCR; TCRdb's copy keeps in-frame clones and lacks some. The table has hundreds of thousands of clones, approximately 16% seen once. Their recognized antigens are unknown. The sample comprised naive CD4+ T cells from blood. These receptors all stem from a man younger than 30 with type 1 diabetes.

This clone was observed a handful of times. The chain carries TRBV18 and TRBJ2-5; TRBD1 is a possible D gene (6 bases). The V gene lost 2 bases and the J gene lost 1 base, with 8 bases spanning the gap. There are 14 residues in the CDR3. The germline CDR1 and CDR2 sequences are KGHSH and LQKENI. For the CDR3, the DNA is TGTGCCAGCTCACCATCGGACAGCCAAGAGACCCAGTACTTC. It codes for CASSPSDSQETQYF.

This chain connects TRBV14 to TRBJ1-1; 7 bases fit TRBD1. In germline, CDR1 is SGHDN, CDR2 FVKESK. This CDR3 is built from 13 residues. After removal of 3 bases from V and 6 bases from J, the junction contained 4 bases not matched to a gene. The CDR3 loop reads CASSHLQGPEAFF. The CDR3 DNA sequence: TGTGCCAGCAGCCACCTACAGGGGCCTGAAGCTTTCTTT.

This clone turned up a few times. The chain has TRBV5-1 and TRBJ1-2; D may be TRBD1 (5 bases). The germline V gene encodes CDR1 SGHRS and CDR2 YFSETQ. V was trimmed by 5 bases and J by 2 bases, leaving 13 bases between them. The length of the CDR3 is 14 residues. The CDR3 loop is CASRRSGGNYGYTF. The CDR3 region has the DNA TGCGCCAGCAGGCGAAGCGGGGGAAACTATGGCTACACCTTC.

The chain employs TRBV30 and TRBJ1-2; D perhaps matches TRBD1 (5 bases). The CDR3 runs 15 residues. Trimming left V 2 bases short and J 2 bases short, with 15 bases between. Germline V gene lookup returns CDR1 GTSNPN and CDR2 SVGIG (reference sequence). The CDR3 region is CAWSQDTKPNYGYTF. As DNA, the CDR3 is TGTGCCTGGAGTCAGGACACTAAACCAAACTATGGCTACACCTTC. The full variable domain, rest sourced from reference TRBV30 and TRBJ1-2, is SQTIHQWPATLVQPVGSPLSLECTVEGTSNPNLYWYRQAAGRGLQLLFYSVGIGQISSEVPQNLSASRPQDRQFILSSKKLLLSDSGFYLCAWSQDTKPNYGYTFGSGTRLTVV.

This clone has more than one count but fewer than ten. The chain has TRBV23-1 and TRBJ2-7, with 9 bases fitting TRBD2. TRBV23-1 is an ORF; its function is uncertain. V was clipped by 3 bases and J by 3 bases; unmatched bases: 9. The CDR3 extends over 16 amino acids. The CDR3 nucleotides read TGCGCCAGCAGTCATCCCACTAGCGGGCGAAACTACGAGCAGTACTTC. Its protein is CASSHPTSGRNYEQYF.

This chain joins TRBV4-2 and TRBJ1-2; the D gene is possibly TRBD1 (6 bases). V lost 0 bases to trimming and J lost 2 bases, with 7 bases between them. In germline, CDR1 is LGHNA, CDR2 YNFKEQ. The CDR3 is made up of 14 amino acids. CDR3 sequence: CASSQDRGNYGYTF. CDR3 sequence (DNA): TGTGCCAGCAGCCAAGATAGGGGGAACTATGGCTACACCTTC.

CDR3 in DNA: TGCGCCAGCAGCCAAGATGCCAGGGTACAAGAAGCTTTCTTT. Protein: CASSQDARVQEAFF. V and J are TRBV4-3 and TRBJ1-1, with a possible D match to TRBD1 (5 bases). Germline V gene sequence: CDR1 LGHNA, CDR2 YSLEER. Trimming shortened V by 0 bases and J by 8 bases, and 13 bases separated the two germline ends. This CDR3 region has 14 residues.

Here the CDR3 DNA reads TGTGCCAGCAGTAGGTTACGGGCCGGGGAGCTGTTTTTT. Protein product: CASSRLRAGELFF. The V and J genes are TRBV25-1 and TRBJ2-2; D is uncertain. The CDR3 length is 13 residues. V lost 5 bases, J lost 6 bases, and 10 bases lay in between. From germline, CDR1 is MGHDK and CDR2 SYGVNS.